A single sample gave rise to the 17 T cell receptor beta chains below, sequenced in a study of post-analysis software for immune sequencing data. General study points: Five TRBV segments, TRBV5-6, TRBV5-1 and TRBV20-1 among them, were found more frequent in patients than controls.

Their specific antigens are unknown. Prepared TCR beta cDNA libraries contained unique molecular identifiers. TCRdb independently ran MiXCR on the PCR reads; one entry per CDR3 protein. The sample has hundreds of thousands of distinct CDR3 sequences, roughly 45% seen once; the top ten hold about 12%. Sequencing was done on a sample of blood. These receptors all stem from a girl aged 5 to 17 with multiple sclerosis.

Comments on this clonotype: A much larger clone differs from this one at a single base, so this may be a read error. V and J are TRBV15 and TRBJ2-3; 7 bases map to TRBD2. Germline V gene sequence: CDR1 LNHNV, CDR2 YYDKDF (reference sequence). The CDR3 spans 16 residues. Here the CDR3 reads CATSRDQAGASDTPYF. The CDR3 bases are TGTGCCACCAGCAGAGATCAGGCGGGAGCCTCAGATACGCCGTATTTT.

This chain links TRBV12-3 or TRBV12-4 with TRBJ2-7; D remains unclear. The V and J ends lost 6 bases and 3 bases respectively, with 15 bases between them. The CDR3 is 14 residues long. CDR3 sequence (DNA): TGTGCCAGCAGCACGGGCCAGCGAAACTACGAGCAGTACTTC. Translating it yields CASSTGQRNYEQYF.

V gene TRBV5-1 combines with J gene TRBJ2-3, with 7 nucleotides matching TRBD2. Germline CDR1 reads SGHRS; CDR2 reads YFSETQ. There are 14 residues in the CDR3. The V and J ends lost 3 bases and 3 bases, in that order; junction bases with no gene match: 4. The CDR3, as DNA: TGCGCCAGCAGCTCCGGGAGGCGGACAGATACGCAGTATTTT. Translation gives CASSSGRRTDTQYF.

The chain couples TRBV27 to TRBJ2-7; D gene uncertain. The V end lost 0 bases, the J end lost 2 bases, and 11 bases lay between the germline ends. CDR3 length equals 15 residues. Germline V lookup: CDR1 MNHEY, CDR2 SMNVEV (reference sequence). DNA for the CDR3: TGTGCCAGCAGTTTATCAAGGCTATACCCCTACGAGCAGTACTTC. This gives the protein CASSLSRLYPYEQYF.

The V call is TRBV4-1, the J call TRBJ2-1; D possibly uses TRBD1 or TRBD2 (5 bases each). The germline gives CDR1 MGHRA, CDR2 YSYEKL. V lost 4 bases and J lost 8, with 18 bases in between. This CDR3 is built from 15 residues. The CDR3 DNA reads TGCGCCAGCAGCCCTTACTATGGGACGGAGCATGAGCAGTTCTTC. Its translation is CASSPYYGTEHEQFF.

The J gene is TRBJ2-1, the V gene TRBV24-1; no firm D call. CDR1 is KGHDR and CDR2 is SFDVKD in the germline V gene. V lost 0 bases, J lost 10 bases, and 12 bases lay in between. There are 14 residues in the CDR3. CDR3 loop: CATSDLQGSWEQFF. Written as DNA, the CDR3 is TGTGCCACCAGTGATTTGCAAGGTTCCTGGGAGCAGTTCTTC.

V usage is TRBV29-1 and J usage is TRBJ2-1, with 12 bases identical to TRBD2. The V gene's germline CDR1 is SQVTM and CDR2 ANQGSEA. Germline trimming cut 6 bases from V and 6 bases from J; bases unmatched to any gene: 9. The CDR3 is 15 amino acids. CDR3 protein: CSVGLLAGGPNEQFF. In DNA form, the CDR3 reads TGCAGCGTGGGGTTGCTAGCGGGAGGGCCCAATGAGCAGTTCTTC.

Only a few counts were recorded for this clonotype. The chain is built from TRBV10-3 and TRBJ1-2, with 8 bases aligning to TRBD1. The CDR3 is 16 residues long. V lost 3 bases, J lost 0 bases, and 6 bases stayed unmatched. Germline CDR1 and CDR2: ENHRY and SYGVKD. The chain's CDR3 is CAISEGQGYSNYGYTF. The CDR3 nucleotides read TGTGCCATCAGTGAAGGACAGGGTTATTCTAACTATGGCTACACCTTC.

This chain joins TRBV12-3 or TRBV12-4 and TRBJ2-1, with 9 bases aligning to TRBD2. After removal of 3 bases from V and 3 bases from J, the junction contained 12 bases not matched to a gene. The CDR3 contains 18 residues. For the CDR3, the DNA is TGTGCCAGCAGTTTTGATCTGCTCGCGGGAGGGTTCTACAATGAGCAGTTCTTC. This codes for CASSFDLLAGGFYNEQFF.

In this sample, this clonotype turned up a few times. The V gene is TRBV5-1, the J gene TRBJ2-4; unclear D gene. Trimming pared 1 base from V and 1 base from J, leaving 12 bases between. The CDR3 is 16 residues long. The germline gives CDR1 SGHRS, CDR2 YFSETQ. The DNA for the CDR3 is TGCGCCAGCAGCTTGTCCCTCCACGGGGCCAAAAACATTCAGTACTTC. Translation gives CASSLSLHGAKNIQYF.

The genes are TRBV14 and TRBJ2-5; tentative D call: TRBD2 (6 bases). V lost 1 base and J lost 1, with 13 bases in between. Germline values: CDR1 SGHDN, CDR2 FVKESK. The CDR3 consists of 16 residues. As DNA, the CDR3 is TGTGCCAGCAGCCAAGGAAGACTAGTCGGCCAAGAGACCCAGTACTTC. It translates to CASSQGRLVGQETQYF.

The chain links TRBV5-5 to TRBJ1-1; the D gene is possibly TRBD1 (6 bases). CDR3 length equals 12 residues. V was clipped by 4 bases and J by 9 bases, with 13 bases between them. From germline, CDR1 is SGHKS and CDR2 YYEKEE (reference sequence). The CDR3 sequence is CASSAQGGQAFF. CDR3 in DNA: TGTGCCAGCAGCGCCCAAGGGGGGCAAGCTTTCTTT.

Only a few counts were recorded for this clonotype. The V gene is TRBV5-1, the J gene TRBJ1-2; D might be TRBD1 (6 bases). V was shortened by 3 bases and J by 1 base, with 10 bases between the two germline ends. The CDR3 consists of 14 residues. Germline CDR1 and CDR2: SGHRS and YFSETQ. The CDR3 nucleotides read TGCGCCAGCAGCTCCGAGGACAGTAACTATGGCTACACCTTC. This translates into CASSSEDSNYGYTF.

The genes are TRBV3-1 and TRBJ2-7; D is possibly TRBD2 (5 bases). The DNA end is more similar to TRBJ2-5, so the J call may be wrong. CDR1 is LGHDT and CDR2 is YNNKEL in the germline V gene (reference sequence). CDR3 size: 15 residues. The CDR3 region has the DNA TGTGCCAGCAGCCAAACCGCGGGCAGTCGGGAGACCCAGTACTTC. Translated: CASSQTAGSRETQYF.

This rearrangement joins TRBV27 to TRBJ1-1; D remains ambiguous. The V gene lost 2 bases and the J gene lost 1 base, with 11 bases spanning the gap. In germline, CDR1 is MNHEY, CDR2 SMNVEV (reference sequence). The CDR3 is 15 amino acids. This CDR3 reads CASSLDPAPNTEAFF. CDR3 coding DNA: TGTGCCAGCAGTTTAGATCCGGCCCCGAACACTGAAGCTTTCTTT.

The chain employs TRBV18 and TRBJ1-3; possible D gene TRBD1, 6 bases. The CDR3 is 14 amino acids. CDR1 is KGHSH, CDR2 LQKENI, per germline. With 3 bases removed from V and 2 bases from J, the gap between germline ends came to 8 bases. The CDR3 DNA is TGTGCCAGCTCACCGGGACAAACTGGAAACACCATATATTTT. Translated, it gives CASSPGQTGNTIYF.

J is TRBJ2-4 and V is TRBV4-1; 9 positions agree with TRBD1. The CDR3 runs to 16 residues. Trimming cost V 2 bases and J 2 bases; bases outside gene matches: 4. Looked up from germline, CDR1 is MGHRA and CDR2 is YSYEKL. The CDR3 spells CASSQPGTGSKNIQYF. In nucleotides, the CDR3 is TGCGCCAGCAGCCAACCCGGGACAGGGTCCAAAAACATTCAGTACTTC.